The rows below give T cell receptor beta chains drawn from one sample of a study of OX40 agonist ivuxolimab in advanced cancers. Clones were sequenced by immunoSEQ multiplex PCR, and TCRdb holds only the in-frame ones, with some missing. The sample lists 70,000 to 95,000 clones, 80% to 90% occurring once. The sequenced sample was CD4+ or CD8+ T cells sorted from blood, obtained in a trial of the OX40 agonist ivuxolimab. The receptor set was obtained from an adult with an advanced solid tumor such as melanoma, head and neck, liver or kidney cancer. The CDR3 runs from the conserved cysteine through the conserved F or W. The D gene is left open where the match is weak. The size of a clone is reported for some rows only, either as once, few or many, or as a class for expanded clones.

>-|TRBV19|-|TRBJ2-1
CATKGSSYNEQFF
TGTGCCACCAAGGGCAGTTCCTACAATGAGCAGTTCTTC
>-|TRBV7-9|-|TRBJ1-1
CASSSNLYRTPEAFF
TGTGCCAGCAGCTCAAACCTCTACAGAACGCCAGAAGCTTTCTTT
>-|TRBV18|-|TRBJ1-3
CASSPDATRRGNTIYF
TGTGCCAGCTCACCAGACGCCACCCGGCGTGGAAACACCATATATTTT
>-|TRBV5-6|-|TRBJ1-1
CASSRDRGRNTEAFF
TGTGCCAGCAGCCGTGATCGAGGCAGGAACACTGAAGCTTTCTTT
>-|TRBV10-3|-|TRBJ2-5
CAISPSAETQYF
TGTGCCATCAGCCCTAGCGCTGAGACCCAGTACTTC
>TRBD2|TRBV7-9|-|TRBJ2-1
CASVAGDHYNEQFF
TGTGCCAGCGTAGCGGGAGACCACTACAATGAGCAGTTCTTC
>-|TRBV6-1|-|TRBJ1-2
CASSRQRNYGYTF
TGTGCCAGCAGCCGACAGAGGAACTATGGCTACACCTTC
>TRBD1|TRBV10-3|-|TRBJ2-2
CAAASGTETDTGELFF
TGTGCCGCCGCGTCTGGGACAGAGACCGACACCGGGGAGCTGTTTTTT
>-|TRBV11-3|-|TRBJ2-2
CASSLDPGTGNTGELFF
TGTGCCAGCAGCTTAGATCCGGGGACGGGGAACACCGGGGAGCTGTTTTTT
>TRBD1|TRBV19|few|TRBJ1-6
CASSIRDRGSATLHF
TGTGCCAGTAGTATCCGGGACAGGGGGAGTGCCACCCTCCACTTT
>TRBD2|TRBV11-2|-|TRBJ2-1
CASSSLAGRNEQFF
TGTGCCAGCAGCTCCTTAGCGGGGAGGAATGAGCAGTTCTTC
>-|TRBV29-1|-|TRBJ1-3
CSVPQVPGNTIYF
TGCAGCGTGCCACAGGTCCCTGGAAACACCATATATTTT
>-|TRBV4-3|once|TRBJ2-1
CASSHYRQSSYNEQFF
TGCGCCAGCAGCCATTATAGACAGAGCTCCTACAATGAGCAGTTCTTC
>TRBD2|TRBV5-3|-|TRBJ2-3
CARSLIAGGPDTQYF
TGTGCCAGAAGCTTAATAGCGGGAGGGCCAGATACGCAGTATTTT
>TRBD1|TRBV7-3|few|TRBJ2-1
CASSFSGGEQFF
TGTGCCAGCAGCTTTTCAGGGGGAGAGCAGTTCTTC
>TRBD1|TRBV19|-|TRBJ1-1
CASSPGTGVEWGAFF
TGTGCCAGTAGTCCCGGGACAGGGGTTGAGTGGGGAGCTTTCTTT
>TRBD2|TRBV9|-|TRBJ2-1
CASSVGTSSYNEQFF
TGTGCCAGCAGCGTGGGGACTAGCTCCTACAATGAGCAGTTCTTC
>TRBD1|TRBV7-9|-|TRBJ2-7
CASSFSGTGIHEQYF
TGTGCCAGCAGCTTTTCCGGGACAGGGATCCACGAGCAGTACTTC
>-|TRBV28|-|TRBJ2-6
CASSLAGFVSGANVLTF
TGTGCCAGCAGTTTGGCAGGGTTCGTATCTGGGGCCAACGTCCTGACTTTC
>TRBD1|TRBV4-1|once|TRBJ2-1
CASSQPRDRPYNEQFF
TGCGCCAGCAGCCAACCCCGGGACAGGCCTTACAATGAGCAGTTCTTC
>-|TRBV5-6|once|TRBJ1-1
CASTWGRKNTEAFF
TGTGCCAGCACCTGGGGCAGGAAGAACACTGAAGCTTTCTTT
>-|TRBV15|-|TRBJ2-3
CATSDAWGDTQYF
TGTGCCACCAGTGATGCATGGGGAGATACGCAGTATTTT
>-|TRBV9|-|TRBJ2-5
CASSVGGGETQYF
TGTGCCAGCAGCGTGGGGGGAGGAGAGACCCAGTACTTC
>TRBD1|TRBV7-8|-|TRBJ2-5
CASSPRTGWETQYF
TGTGCCAGCAGCCCCCGGACAGGGTGGGAGACCCAGTACTTC
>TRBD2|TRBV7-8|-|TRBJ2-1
CASNTQGGLAGYNEQFF
TGTGCCAGCAACACTCAGGGGGGACTAGCAGGATACAATGAGCAGTTCTTC
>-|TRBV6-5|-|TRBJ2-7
CASFSGKAYEQYF
TGTGCCAGCTTTTCGGGGAAGGCCTACGAGCAGTACTTC
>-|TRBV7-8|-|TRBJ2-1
CASSLRAQASSYNEQFF
TGTGCCAGCAGCTTAAGGGCCCAGGCGAGCTCCTACAATGAGCAGTTCTTC
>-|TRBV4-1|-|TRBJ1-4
CASRPRSRELANEKLFF
TGCGCCAGCAGACCCCGTTCCAGGGAGCTGGCTAATGAAAAACTGTTTTTT
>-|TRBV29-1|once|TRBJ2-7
CSVFGIFGNYEQYF
TGCAGCGTTTTTGGTATTTTCGGAAACTACGAGCAGTACTTC
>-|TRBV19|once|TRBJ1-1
CASSIAPGQRGGVNTEAFF
TGTGCCAGTAGTATAGCCCCTGGGCAAAGAGGAGGAGTGAACACTGAAGCTTTCTTT
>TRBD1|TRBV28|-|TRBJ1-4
CASSFWTGGNEKLFF
TGTGCCAGCAGTTTCTGGACAGGGGGGAATGAAAAACTGTTTTTT
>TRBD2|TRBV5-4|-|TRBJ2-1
CAPSNAGGPRNEQFF
TGTGCCCCCTCGAACGCGGGAGGGCCGAGGAATGAGCAGTTCTTC